The clone carrying this T cell receptor beta chain showed up just a few times. What it binds is unknown. The record originates from a study of blood T cells in healthy people across ages. Primers used in a second PCR of about 7 to 11 cycles were a sample-barcoded 5' primer and a J-beta primer mix. Each of the cDNA molecules was tagged by a template-switch adaptor with 12 random nucleotides. TCRdb re-analysed the 5' RACE reads in MiXCR, keeping a single row per CDR3 protein. The sample shows 450,000 to 700,000 distinct CDR3 sequences, roughly 29% of them seen only once. Findings and limits, study-wide: Changes seen in expanded clonotypes were possibly confounded by donor CMV status left unknown.

The sample consisted of blood. This TCR was recovered from a woman aged 70-85 years in good health.

The CDR3 sequence is CSVEDKPQEGEKLFF. CDR3 DNA: TGCAGCGTTGAAGATAAACCTCAAGAGGGTGAAAAACTGTTTTTT. The chain recombines TRBV29-1 with TRBJ1-4; D is unclear. Germline V gene sequence: CDR1 SQVTM, CDR2 ANQGSEA. CDR3 length: 15 residues. The V end was cut by 0 bases, the J end by 7 bases, with 15 bases between. Looking up the rest from reference TRBV29-1 and TRBJ1-4 gives the full variable domain: SAVISQKPSRDICQRGTSLTIQCQVDSQVTMMFWYRQQPGQSLTLIATANQGSEATYESGFVIDKFPISRPNLTFSTLTVSNMSPEDSSIYLCSVEDKPQEGEKLFFGSGTQLSVL.